This TCR beta chain was sequenced during a study of T cell responses to AZD1222 COVID-19 vaccine. Findings and caveats of the study: Regions left unmutated in variants are reportedly the target of nearly half of spike-specific TCRs. Seropositivity was recorded at baseline in only 6 or 7 AZD1222 recipients.

The length of the CDR3 is 15 residues. Germline loops: CDR1 SGHTA, CDR2 FQGTGA. V was cut by 6 bases and J by 7 bases, with 19 bases left in between. TCRdb keeps only in-frame clones here, not all; method: immunoSEQ multiplex PCR. The sample lists under 50,000 clones, roughly 90% occurring once. A remark on this clone: Its antigen remains unknown.

This sample comprised peripheral blood, obtained 28 days after the second AZD1222 dose. This TCR was sampled from an adult who received the AZD1222 COVID-19 vaccine. This chain joins TRBV7-3 and TRBJ2-1; D tentatively fits TRBD1 or TRBD2 (6 bases each). The CDR3: CASRPRDTGRNEQFF. The CDR3 DNA reads TGTGCCAGCAGGCCGCGGGACACCGGAAGGAATGAGCAGTTCTTC. The full variable domain, rest sourced from reference TRBV7-3 and TRBJ2-1, is GAGVSQTPSNKVTEKGKYVELRCDPISGHTALYWYRQSLGQGPEFLIYFQGTGAADDSGLPNDRFFAVRPEGSVSTLKIQRTERGDSAVYLCASRPRDTGRNEQFFGPGTRLTVL.